The source of this TCR beta chain is a study of beta chain features in type 1 diabetes. Study-wide results and limits: TCRB CDR3 length was moderately but significantly reduced in all four CD4+ subsets of Type 1 diabetes patients.

In total, each donor contributed a single heparinised blood draw that averaged about 120 mL. Sorting of CD4+ naive, central memory, regulatory and stem cell-like memory cells was performed via CD45RO/CCR7/CD25/CD127/CD95/CD27. All sorted populations exceeded 95% purity. About this clone itself: Antigen unknown.

The CDR3 totals 14 residues. Looked up from germline, CDR1 is MNHEY and CDR2 is SVGAGI. V gave up 8 bases and J gave up 3 bases; unmatched junction bases: 9. Expressed TCRB transcripts were sequenced because the isolated RNA had all been reverse transcribed beforehand. TCRdb's copy holds only in-frame clones and misses some; the assay was immunoSEQ multiplex PCR. The sample yields hundreds of thousands of clones, about 15% seen once. This TCR was sampled from a man aged 18 to 30 with type 1 diabetes. Sequences were obtained from naive CD4+ T cells from blood. The chain combines TRBV6-5 with TRBJ1-1; 7 bases fit TRBD1. CDR3 sequence reads: CASGRGIGDTEAFF. The CDR3 region has the DNA TGTGCCAGCGGCAGGGGGATTGGTGACACTGAAGCTTTCTTT.